This entry lists 18 T cell receptor beta chains sequenced from one sample in a study of vaccination and CD4 T cells after COVID-19. Described treatment: approximately nine-day PBMC culture with coronavirus spike peptide pools or control peptides (ViraFEST assay). Ahead of the COVID-19 pandemic (2011-2018), the CD4+ T cells of the unexposed donor were collected. Their antigens are not known. Sequenced with the Oncomine TCR Beta short-read assay was DNA taken from cultured CD4+ T cells. Genomic DNA extraction was carried out from cultured CD4+ T cells. From the PCR reads, TCRdb called clonotypes with MiXCR, one entry per CDR3 protein. The data show approximately 9,600 distinct CDR3 sequences, with around 41% seen just once and 9.5% to 15% held by the top ten. Source material: CD4+ T cells from blood, cultured in vitro. All receptors come from a human donor in good health.

This clonotype was detected a few times. The CDR3: CAIIDSEAFF. CDR3 nucleotide sequence: TGTGCTATCATAGACTCTGAAGCTTTCTTT. V is TRBV6-1 and J is TRBJ1-1; D remains ambiguous. This CDR3 is built from 10 residues. Looked up from germline, CDR1 is MNHNS and CDR2 is SASEGT.

The CDR3 region is CASSLRTAGSNTIYF. The CDR3 nucleotides read TGTGCCAGCAGCTTACGCACCGCAGGGTCAAACACCATATATTTT. This chain joins TRBV7-2 and TRBJ1-3; D perhaps matches TRBD1 (5 bases). The ends were cut back, 2 bases at V and 6 bases at J, with 14 bases in the middle. The CDR3 covers 15 residues. Germline CDR1 is SGHTA and CDR2 is FQGNSA.

V gene TRBV11-2 combines with J gene TRBJ1-1; 9 bases map to TRBD1. The CDR3 runs 14 residues. J lost 4 bases, V lost 2 bases, and 2 bases had no gene match. The germline V gene encodes CDR1 SGHAT and CDR2 FQNNGV. The CDR3 nucleotides are TGTGCCAGCAGCTTATACAGGGGGCCCACTGAAGCTTTCTTT. Translating it yields CASSLYRGPTEAFF.

This clonotype has only a few counts. The DNA is left out, because the CDR3 cannot be placed on it with certainty; the CDR3 is given as TCRdb lists it. The V gene is TRBV27, the J gene TRBJ2-1; whether TRBD1, the table's D call, matches the DNA was not checked. A total of 16 residues make up the CDR3, ends included. Germline CDR1 MNHEY, CDR2 SMNVEV (reference sequence). The CDR3: CASRDPAARAYNEQFF.

This chain connects TRBV28 to TRBJ2-2; D unresolved. The V end lost 2 bases, the J end lost 3 bases, and 4 bases lay between the germline ends. The CDR3 is 13 amino acids. Germline CDR1 is MDHEN and CDR2 is SYDVKM. The CDR3 sequence is CASSLVHTGELFF. The CDR3 region has the DNA TGTGCCAGCAGTTTAGTCCACACCGGGGAGCTGTTTTTT.

By sample share, this clonotype is hyperexpanded. The genes are TRBV6-2 or TRBV6-3 and TRBJ1-5; D ambiguous. V was trimmed by 6 bases and J by 0 bases, leaving 6 bases between them. Germline CDR1 reads MNHEY; CDR2 reads SVGEGT. This CDR3 is 13 amino acids long. CDR3 bases: TGTGCCAGCAGCCAGATTAGCAATCAGCCCCAGCATTTT. Its protein is CASSQISNQPQHF.

The table lists this clonotype with a few counts. The rearrangement joins TRBV5-4 to TRBJ2-1, with D possibly TRBD2 on 7 matching bases. The CDR3 covers 15 residues. V was trimmed by 6 bases and J by 3 bases, leaving 16 bases between them. Germline CDR1 and CDR2: SGHNT and YYREEE (reference sequence). CDR3 nucleotides: TGTGCCAGCACCGAAGGGGGGGCCTTCTACAATGAGCAGTTCTTC. Translated, it gives CASTEGGAFYNEQFF.

The rearrangement links TRBV20-1 to TRBJ2-3; no firm D call. Trimming pared 6 bases from V and 0 bases from J, leaving 7 bases between. The CDR3 sequence is 12 residues long. Germline loops: CDR1 DFQATT, CDR2 SNEGSKA (reference sequence). The chain's CDR3 is CSASSSTDTQYF. The CDR3 bases are TGCAGTGCGAGCTCTAGCACAGATACGCAGTATTTT.

The rearrangement uses TRBV7-2 and TRBJ2-1; the match to TRBD1 covers 9 bases. Germline V lookup: CDR1 SGHTA, CDR2 FQGNSA. The CDR3 covers 15 residues. Trimming at V came to 2 bases and at J to 10 bases, leaving 9 bases not matched to a gene. The CDR3 DNA sequence: TGTGCCAGCAGCTTATGGACAGGGGACGGAAGGGAGCAGTTCTTC. It translates to CASSLWTGDGREQFF.

The rearrangement joins TRBV5-1 to TRBJ2-2; 7 bases are a match to TRBD1. The junction had 8 bases not matched to a gene; V was cut back by 3 bases and J by 0 bases. CDR3 length: 17 amino acids. Per the germline V gene, CDR1 is SGHRS and CDR2 is YFSETQ. CDR3 in amino acids: CASSSYGQASNTGELFF. CDR3 DNA: TGCGCCAGCAGCTCCTACGGACAGGCTTCGAACACCGGGGAGCTGTTTTTT.

V and J are TRBV20-1 and TRBJ2-5; the D is unclear. The V and J ends lost 5 bases and 5 bases respectively, with 18 bases between them. In germline, CDR1 is DFQATT, CDR2 SNEGSKA (reference sequence). There are 14 residues in the CDR3. CDR3 residues: CSAPPPRQAETQYF. The CDR3 nucleotides read TGCAGTGCTCCTCCCCCGAGGCAGGCGGAGACCCAGTACTTC.

This clonotype has a handful of counts. This sequence joins TRBV28 and TRBJ1-2, with a possible D match to TRBD1 (6 bases). CDR1 MDHEN and CDR2 SYDVKM come from the germline V gene. This CDR3 is built from 13 residues. Trimming left V 0 bases short and J 7 bases short, with 9 bases between. In DNA form, the CDR3 reads TGTGCCAGCAGTTTATGGAACAGGGCTGGCTACACCTTC. Its translation is CASSLWNRAGYTF.

The chain carries TRBV7-2 and TRBJ2-7; TRBD2 matches at 14 bases. With 4 bases clipped from V and 5 bases from J, the junction kept 4 bases outside the gene matches. This CDR3 comprises 15 residues. Germline CDR1 and CDR2: SGHTA and FQGNSA. The CDR3 loop is CASSSLTSGRDEQYF. The CDR3 DNA is TGTGCCAGCAGCTCTCTGACTAGCGGGAGGGACGAGCAGTACTTC.

In this sample, this clonotype turned up a few times. The V and J genes are TRBV27 and TRBJ2-2; D is undetermined. Trimming took off 2 bases at V and 2 bases at J, with 3 bases between the two ends. The CDR3 is 13 residues long. Germline V lookup: CDR1 MNHEY, CDR2 SMNVEV (reference sequence). The CDR3 DNA sequence: TGTGCCAGCAGTTTACCAAACACCGGGGAGCTGTTTTTT. Translating gives CASSLPNTGELFF.

The J gene is TRBJ1-5, the V gene TRBV24-1, with D unclear. This CDR3 comprises 18 residues. Trimming pared 3 bases from V and 9 bases from J, leaving 26 bases between. Germline lookup yields CDR1 KGHDR and CDR2 SFDVKD. The DNA for the CDR3 is TGTGCCACCAGTGATAGCCGGGTTGTGGAAGGCCCGACGGGGCCCCAGCATTTT. Translating gives CATSDSRVVEGPTGPQHF.

V usage is TRBV7-2 and J usage is TRBJ2-7; 7 bases fit TRBD1. This CDR3 spans 15 amino acids. The V gene end was trimmed by 4 bases and the J gene end by 0 bases; junction bases not matched to a gene: 6. Per germline, CDR1 SGHTA and CDR2 FQGNSA. The CDR3 nucleotides read TGTGCCAGCAGCTCGATCCGGGACAGCTCCTACGAGCAGTACTTC. Translated, it gives CASSSIRDSSYEQYF.

CDR3 in DNA: TGTGCCAGCAGCCAAGAGGTTGGTGTGAACACCGGGGAGCTGTTTTTT. It specifies CASSQEVGVNTGELFF. The J gene is TRBJ2-2, the V gene TRBV4-2; D ambiguous. The germline V gene has CDR1 LGHNA and CDR2 YNFKEQ. The length of the CDR3 is 16 residues. Trimming removed 0 bases from V and 1 base from J, with 9 bases in between.

The rearrangement links TRBV2 to TRBJ2-3; the match to TRBD2 covers 8 bases. With V trimmed by 5 bases and J by 3 bases, 7 bases remained unmatched. The CDR3 has 15 residues. The germline CDR1 and CDR2 sequences are SNHLY and FYNNEI. CDR3 region: CASSWSQRETDTQYF. The CDR3 DNA is TGTGCCAGCAGTTGGTCTCAGCGGGAGACAGATACGCAGTATTTT. Full variable domain (rest looked up from reference TRBV2 and TRBJ2-3): EPEVTQTPSHQVTQMGQEVILRCVPISNHLYFYWYRQILGQKVEFLVSFYNNEISEKSEIFDDQFSVERPDGSNFTLKIRSTKLEDSAMYFCASSWSQRETDTQYFGPGTRLTVL.